This TCR beta chain was profiled in a study of human T cells and chemical hapten exposure. Study background: Upper-back patches of 0.01% DPC were read at 6 days.

The sample's time point: patch test 1, 2 weeks after DPC sensitization. Treatment: therapeutic diphenylcyclopropenone sensitization with weekly scalp DPC. Alopecia patients, 18 to 70 years old and DPC-suitable, served as donors. CDR3 length equals 13 residues. Germline CDR1 SGHAT, CDR2 FQNNGV. V was pared by 3 bases and J by 7 bases, with 7 bases between. This clonotype has a handful of counts. What it recognizes is unknown. Overall study findings and caveats: DPC sensitization left the count of TCRs above 1 in 1000 unchanged.

TCRdb reprocessed the RACE reads via MiXCR and lists one record per CDR3 protein. The table shows 90,000 to 120,000 distinct CDR3 sequences, with around 10% occurring only once. The TCR was taken from a woman aged 40 to 50 with alopecia areata. Some clones in this sample may be carry-over from other donors' samples. Specimen: whole blood, collected in connection with sensitization to the hapten diphenylcyclopropenone (DPC). V is TRBV11-2 and J is TRBJ1-6; unclear D gene. CDR3 DNA: TGTGCCAGCAGCTTCCGGGAGAATTCACCCCTCCACTTT. This codes for CASSFRENSPLHF.